The 17 T cell receptor beta chains below were found in one sample sequenced in a study of regulatory T cells in long-lasting Graves disease. Sample time point: persistent/refractory GD, antithyroid drugs over 5 years with positive TRAb. Extracted PBMC RNA gave rise to the TCR library. CDR3 regions were amplified by Arm-PCR using iRepertoire HTBI primers to build TCR beta libraries. TCRdb re-called the multiplex PCR reads through MiXCR, storing one row per CDR3 protein. The repertoire includes 310,000 or so distinct CDR3 sequences, under 25% of them detected once, and 56% sits in the top ten. The sequenced sample was peripheral blood mononuclear cells (PBMCs), obtained when the disease was refractory, from a patient treated with antithyroid drugs. The receptors shown here come from a female donor with Graves disease.

V and J are TRBV12-3 or TRBV12-4 and TRBJ1-4; D is unresolved. V shed 1 base and J shed 10 bases, with 4 bases lying between them. The CDR3 spans 11 residues. Written as DNA, the CDR3 is TGTGCCAGCAGTTTAGGCGGAAAACTGTTTTTT. Amino acid sequence: CASSLGGKLFF.

The V call is TRBV30, the J call TRBJ1-2; no clear D gene. The germline V gene encodes CDR1 GTSNPN and CDR2 SVGIG (reference sequence). Trimming removed 5 bases at V and 2 bases at J, with 9 bases between. CDR3 size: 12 residues. CDR3 region: CAWEGMNYGYTF. The CDR3 DNA sequence: TGTGCCTGGGAAGGCATGAACTATGGCTACACCTTC.

The genes are TRBV2 and TRBJ2-3; the D gene could be TRBD1 or TRBD2 (6 bases each). Trimming removed 6 bases at V and 7 bases at J, with 14 bases between. The CDR3 contains 13 residues. Germline V gene lookup returns CDR1 SNHLY and CDR2 FYNNEI. CDR3 loop: CASRTGAGNTQYF. The CDR3 nucleotides are TGTGCCAGCAGAACGGGGGCGGGAAATACGCAGTATTTT.

This clonotype occurred once. A far larger clone lies a single base away; this is likely a read error. The V and J genes are TRBV7-9 and TRBJ2-5; 7 nucleotides line up with TRBD1. Germline trimming cut 1 base from V and 9 bases from J; bases unmatched to any gene: 17. This CDR3 has 17 residues. CDR1 SEHNR and CDR2 FQNEAQ come from the germline V gene (reference sequence). The CDR3 DNA sequence: TGTGCCAGCAGCTTAGTTCACGGGTTAACAGGGGCGGAGTCCCAGTACTTC. Amino acids: CASSLVHGLTGAESQYF.

This clonotype has more than one count but fewer than ten. The chain is built from TRBV7-2 and TRBJ1-2; D is uncertain. V was clipped by 2 bases and J by 7 bases, with 5 bases between them. CDR1 and CDR2 from the germline V gene are SGHTA and FQGNSA. The CDR3 covers 11 residues. DNA of the CDR3: TGTGCCAGCAGCTTATATGGTGGCTACACCTTC. Protein sequence: CASSLYGGYTF.

The J gene is TRBJ2-7, the V gene TRBV18, with D perhaps TRBD1 or TRBD2 (5 bases each). V shed 4 bases and J shed 5 bases, with 12 bases lying between them. The germline V gene encodes CDR1 KGHSH and CDR2 LQKENI. The CDR3 extends over 13 amino acids. DNA for the CDR3: TGTGCCAGCTCACAGGTCGAGGGGCACGAGCAGTACTTC. Its translation is CASSQVEGHEQYF.

About this clonotype itself: Given a much more abundant clone one base away, this may be a read error. The V and J genes are TRBV6-1 and TRBJ2-7; 7 nucleotides line up with TRBD2. The CDR3 loop spans 15 amino acids. The ends lost 5 bases at V and 5 bases at J; junction bases unmatched: 12. Per the germline V gene, CDR1 is MNHNS and CDR2 is SASEGT. DNA of the CDR3: TGTGCCAGCAGTCCCGCTAGCGGACCAACCCACGAGCAGTACTTC. Amino acid sequence: CASSPASGPTHEQYF.

This clonotype appeared many times. The chain links TRBV7-6 to TRBJ2-7; D might be TRBD1 or TRBD2, each matching 5 bases. Germline V lookup: CDR1 SGHVS, CDR2 FNYEAQ. The CDR3 spans 15 residues. V shed 1 base and J shed 12 bases, with 22 bases lying between them. This CDR3 reads CASSLVRDLNSGRYF. In DNA, the CDR3 is TGTGCCAGCAGCTTAGTCCGGGACCTAAACTCCGGTCGGTACTTC. Variable domain in full (rest from reference TRBV7-6 and TRBJ2-7): GAGVSQSPRYKVTKRGQDVALRCDPISGHVSLYWYRQALGQGPEFLTYFNYEAQQDKSGLPNDRFSAERPEGSISTLTIQRTEQRDSAMYRCASSLVRDLNSGRYFGPGTRLTVT.

This clonotype was seen at least ten times. The CDR3 loop is CSADGYMNTEAFF. CDR3 DNA sequence: TGCAGTGCTGATGGGTATATGAACACTGAAGCTTTCTTT. This rearrangement joins TRBV20-1 to TRBJ1-1; D gene ambiguous. V was shortened by 5 bases and J by 0 bases, with 10 bases between the two germline ends. Germline loops: CDR1 DFQATT, CDR2 SNEGSKA (reference sequence). The length of the CDR3 is 13 residues.

This clonotype was seen ten or more times. The V and J genes are TRBV6-2 or TRBV6-3 and TRBJ2-7; weak D call: TRBD1 (6 bases). From germline, CDR1 is MNHEY and CDR2 SVGEGT. Trimming removed 3 bases at V and 3 bases at J, with 15 bases between. CDR3 size: 15 residues. The CDR3 here is CASSYRQGSDYEQYF. CDR3 in DNA: TGTGCCAGCAGTTATCGTCAGGGGAGCGACTACGAGCAGTACTTC.

This clonotype was counted only a few times. This chain links TRBV3-1 with TRBJ1-4, with D perhaps TRBD1 (6 bases). CDR3 length: 16 amino acids. Germline CDR1 is LGHDT and CDR2 is YNNKEL (reference sequence). V was trimmed by 1 base and J by 5 bases, leaving 14 bases between them. CDR3 residues: CASSQAWRQGNEKLFF. CDR3 DNA sequence: TGTGCCAGCAGCCAAGCCTGGAGGCAGGGGAATGAAAAACTGTTTTTT. The complete variable domain, with remaining parts taken from reference TRBV3-1 and TRBJ1-4, reads DTAVSQTPKYLVTQMGNDKSIKCEQNLGHDTMYWYKQDSKKFLKIMFSYNNKELIINETVPNRFSPKSPDKAHLNLHINSLELGDSAVYFCASSQAWRQGNEKLFFGSGTQLSVL.

The chain couples TRBV7-2 to TRBJ2-7; no definite D call. Germline V gene sequence: CDR1 SGHTA, CDR2 FQGNSA. The CDR3 consists of 12 residues. Trimming removed 5 bases at V and 4 bases at J, with 9 bases between. CDR3 DNA sequence: TGTGCCAGCAGCGATCCGGGTTACGAGCAGTACTTC. Protein: CASSDPGYEQYF.

This clonotype has more than one count but fewer than ten. The J gene is TRBJ2-2, the V gene TRBV19, with 8 bases fitting TRBD2. CDR3 size: 19 residues. Trimming cost V 0 bases and J 0 bases; bases outside gene matches: 9. Germline lookup yields CDR1 LNHDA and CDR2 SQIVND (reference sequence). CDR3 bases: TGTGCCAGTAGTATAGATGATGGCGCGGGGGGCCCGAACACCGGGGAGCTGTTTTTT. This gives the protein CASSIDDGAGGPNTGELFF.

The rearrangement joins TRBV4-1 to TRBJ1-4; the D gene is possibly TRBD1 (5 bases). V lost 1 base to trimming and J lost 4 bases, with 10 bases between them. Germline CDR1 reads MGHRA; CDR2 reads YSYEKL. The CDR3 runs to 15 residues. In DNA form, the CDR3 reads TGCGCCAGCAGCCAAGGCGGGACTTATAATGAAAAACTGTTTTTT. Encoded protein: CASSQGGTYNEKLFF.

This clonotype has a count of ten or more. The rearrangement joins TRBV12-3 or TRBV12-4 to TRBJ1-2; D uncertain. Trimming stripped 2 bases from V and 6 bases from J, with 13 bases between. The CDR3 has 14 residues. In DNA, the CDR3 is TGTGCCAGCAGTTTAAATGGAGGTACCAATGGCTACACCTTC. As protein: CASSLNGGTNGYTF.

At least ten counts were recorded for this clonotype. The chain links TRBV30 to TRBJ2-7; D gene ambiguous. V was cut by 7 bases and J by 4 bases, with 20 bases left in between. CDR1 and CDR2 (germline): GTSNPN, SVGIG (reference sequence). The CDR3 length is 14 residues. CDR3 in amino acids: CASTRALGTYEQYF. Written as DNA, the CDR3 is TGTGCCTCGACCCGGGCCCTGGGAACGTACGAGCAGTACTTC.

This clonotype was counted many times. V and J are TRBV11-2 and TRBJ2-5; TRBD1 is a possible D gene (5 bases). Trimming cost V 5 bases and J 1 base, with 14 bases left between them. The CDR3 runs to 15 residues. Germline V gene data show CDR1 as SGHAT and CDR2 as FQNNGV. The CDR3: CASSSHPRGQETQYF. CDR3 sequence (DNA): TGTGCCAGCAGCAGCCATCCTAGGGGCCAAGAGACCCAGTACTTC.